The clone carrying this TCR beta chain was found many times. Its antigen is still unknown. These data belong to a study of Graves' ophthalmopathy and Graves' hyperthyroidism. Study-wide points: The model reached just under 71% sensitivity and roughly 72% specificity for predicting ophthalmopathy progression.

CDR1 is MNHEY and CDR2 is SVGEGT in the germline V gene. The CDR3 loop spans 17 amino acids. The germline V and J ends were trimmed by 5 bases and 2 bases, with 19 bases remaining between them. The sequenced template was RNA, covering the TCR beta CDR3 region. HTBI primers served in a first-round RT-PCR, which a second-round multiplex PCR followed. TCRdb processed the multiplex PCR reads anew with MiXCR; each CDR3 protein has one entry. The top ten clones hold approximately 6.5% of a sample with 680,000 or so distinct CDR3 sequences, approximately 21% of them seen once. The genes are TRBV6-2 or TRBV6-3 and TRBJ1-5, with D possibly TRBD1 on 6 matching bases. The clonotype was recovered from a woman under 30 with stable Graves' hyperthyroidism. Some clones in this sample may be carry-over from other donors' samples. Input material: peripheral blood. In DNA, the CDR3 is TGTGCCAGCAGTCGATACGAACAGGGAGTCGGCAATCAGCCCCAGCATTTT. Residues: CASSRYEQGVGNQPQHF.